Listed below are T cell receptor beta chains from one sample, sequenced in a study of T cells in Graves' hyperthyroidism and ophthalmopathy. TCRdb used MiXCR to reprocess the multiplex PCR reads, holding one entry per CDR3 protein. Among approximately 700,000 distinct CDR3 sequences listed, less than 45% were seen once. Sequencing input: peripheral blood or thyroid tissue (not recorded which). These receptors all stem from an adult man with Graves' disease, either hyperthyroidism or ophthalmopathy (not recorded which). CDR3s include the opening cysteine and the closing phenylalanine or tryptophan. Each record gives: clone size, V gene, D gene, J gene, CDR3 protein, CDR3 DNA. The D gene is left open where the match is weak. Clone size, where shown, is once, few, many, or a class for clones that have expanded.

>few|TRBV5-1|-|TRBJ1-3
CASSLEVQASGNTIYF
TGCGCCAGCAGCTTGGAGGTCCAGGCCTCTGGAAACACCATATATTTT
>-|TRBV15|-|TRBJ1-4
CAPRPSTNEKLFF
TGTGCCCCCAGACCTTCAACTAATGAAAAACTGTTTTTT
>-|TRBV10-3|-|TRBJ1-3
CAIRIAPQTGNTIYF
TGTGCCATCAGGATAGCGCCTCAGACGGGAAACACCATATATTTT
>-|TRBV7-9|-|TRBJ2-7
CASSQGHASQQGVAEQYF
TGCGCCAGCAGCCAAGGCCATGCCTCCCAACAGGGCGTCGCCGAGCAGTACTTC
>few|TRBV9|TRBD1|TRBJ1-1
CASSEGGTGKVDTEAFF
TGTGCCAGCTCAGAAGGGGGGACAGGGAAAGTCGACACTGAAGCTTTCTTT
>few|TRBV6-1|-|TRBJ2-7
CASSYTYEQYF
TGTGCCAGCAGTTACACCTACGAGCAGTACTTC
>-|TRBV15|-|TRBJ2-5
CATSRDRGGETQYF
TGTGCCACCAGCAGAGATCGGGGCGGCGAGACCCAGTACTTC
>-|TRBV12-3/TRBV12-4|TRBD1|TRBJ2-7
CASSTHRGYSYEQYF
TGTGCCAGCAGTACCCACAGGGGCTACTCCTACGAGCAGTACTTC
>-|TRBV6-5|TRBD1|TRBJ1-2
CASRETGGNNYGYTF
TGTGCCAGCAGGGAGACAGGGGGCAACAACTATGGCTACACCTTC
>-|TRBV20-1|TRBD1|TRBJ1-2
CSAREGQASNYGYTF
TGCAGTGCTAGAGAGGGACAGGCCTCTAACTATGGCTACACCTTC
>many|TRBV29-1|-|TRBJ1-5
CSVALGAQPQHF
TGCAGCGTTGCCTTAGGGGCTCAGCCCCAGCATTTT
>-|TRBV29-1|TRBD1|TRBJ2-6
CSSQTGGAGANVLTF
TGCAGCTCCCAGACAGGGGGCGCTGGGGCCAACGTCCTGACTTTC
>-|TRBV29-1|-|TRBJ1-3
CSVGDPNTIYF
TGCAGCGTTGGGGACCCAAACACCATATATTTT
>few|TRBV29-1|TRBD1|TRBJ1-2
CSVEESGTVDLIWYGYTF
TGCAGCGTTGAAGAAAGCGGGACAGTGGATTTAATCTGGTATGGCTACACCTTC
>many|TRBV2|-|TRBJ1-5
CASKLDGPINQPQHF
TGTGCCAGCAAGTTGGACGGACCTATCAATCAGCCCCAGCATTTT
>-|TRBV5-6|-|TRBJ2-7
CASSPRQGLTYEQYF
TGTGCCAGCAGCCCTCGACAGGGACTTACCTACGAGCAGTACTTC
>-|TRBV6-5|TRBD2|TRBJ2-7
CASRPPTSGNAYEQYF
TGTGCCAGCAGACCCCCCACTAGCGGGAACGCCTACGAGCAGTACTTC
>-|TRBV7-8|-|TRBJ2-7
CASSQSDRYYEQYF
TGTGCCAGCAGCCAATCAGACAGGTACTACGAGCAGTACTTC
>many|TRBV29-1|TRBD1|TRBJ1-2
CSVGQTGHGYTF
TGCAGCGTTGGGCAGACAGGGCATGGCTACACCTTC
>-|TRBV5-1|TRBD1|TRBJ2-7
CASSLSPGQTYEQYF
TGCGCCAGCAGCTTGTCTCCGGGACAGACCTACGAGCAGTACTTC
>few|TRBV7-2|TRBD2|TRBJ2-2
CASSPRLAGGPGGELFF
TGTGCCAGCAGTCCACGACTAGCGGGAGGGCCGGGCGGGGAGCTGTTTTTT
>-|TRBV20-1|TRBD1|TRBJ2-7
CSASWAGRGREQYF
TGCAGTGCTTCCTGGGCGGGCAGGGGGCGAGAGCAGTACTTC
>-|TRBV19|-|TRBJ2-3
CASSIGQATDTQYF
TGTGCCAGTAGTATTGGGCAGGCGACGGATACGCAGTATTTT
>few|TRBV5-1|-|TRBJ1-1
CASMPIAAMNTEAFF
TGCGCCAGCATGCCCATCGCTGCGATGAACACTGAAGCTTTCTTT
>-|TRBV10-3|-|TRBJ1-6
CASSLSFSNSPLHF
TGTGCCAGCAGTTTATCTTTTAGTAATTCACCCCTCCACTTT
>few|TRBV20-1|-|TRBJ1-5
CSASRRDTGNQPQHF
TGCAGTGCTAGTCGCCGGGACACCGGCAATCAGCCCCAGCATTTT
>-|TRBV6-5|TRBD2|TRBJ2-7
CASSSGHRGDEQYF
TGTGCCAGCAGTTCAGGACACCGGGGGGATGAGCAGTACTTC
>few|TRBV27|-|TRBJ1-5
CASSFHGSNQPQHF
TGTGCCAGCAGTTTCCATGGAAGCAATCAGCCCCAGCATTTT
>few|TRBV10-2|TRBD1|TRBJ2-5
CASSNSRTGDQETQYF
TGCGCCAGCAGTAATTCCCGGACAGGGGATCAAGAGACCCAGTACTTC
>many|TRBV2|-|TRBJ1-6
CASMGWGRMNSPLHF
TGTGCCAGCATGGGATGGGGACGGATGAATTCACCCCTCCACTTT
>-|TRBV7-9|-|TRBJ2-7
CASSPGDRYKQYF
TGTGCCAGCTCCCCAGGGGATCGCTACAAGCAGTACTTC
>-|TRBV7-9|-|TRBJ2-7
CASSQDRNSYDEQYF
TGTGCCAGCAGCCAAGACAGAAACTCCTACGACGAGCAGTACTTC
>-|TRBV12-3/TRBV12-4|TRBD1|TRBJ1-1
CASSFLDRGLNTEAFF
TGTGCCAGCAGTTTTCTGGACAGGGGTTTGAACACTGAAGCTTTCTTT
>few|TRBV7-9|-|TRBJ1-1
CASMWGGGTEAFF
TGTGCCAGCATGTGGGGAGGCGGCACTGAAGCTTTCTTT
>few|TRBV10-2|-|TRBJ1-1
CAAQGGGVKYTEAFF
TGCGCCGCCCAGGGCGGTGGTGTCAAGTACACTGAAGCTTTCTTT
>few|TRBV9|-|TRBJ2-7
CASSPNRAVYEQYF
TGTGCCAGCTCACCAAACAGGGCGGTCTACGAGCAGTACTTC
>-|TRBV19|-|TRBJ1-2
CASSIDRTSYGYTF
TGTGCCAGTAGTATAGACAGGACTTCCTATGGCTACACCTTC
>-|TRBV10-3|TRBD1|TRBJ1-2
CAISDQSGGDYGYTF
TGTGCCATCAGTGATCAGTCAGGGGGTGACTATGGCTACACCTTC
>many|TRBV29-1|-|TRBJ1-1
CSVEAESAEAFF
TGCAGCGTTGAAGCAGAGTCGGCTGAAGCTTTCTTT
>-|TRBV20-1|-|TRBJ1-5
CSAIPGLQVVSNQPQHF
TGCAGTGCTATACCCGGTCTACAGGTCGTAAGCAATCAGCCCCAGCATTTT
>-|TRBV5-1|-|TRBJ2-5
CASCFGAEETQYF
TGCGCCAGCTGCTTTGGGGCAGAAGAGACCCAGTACTTC
>few|TRBV5-1|-|TRBJ1-1
CASSPRAWNTEAFF
TGCGCCAGCAGCCCCAGGGCATGGAACACTGAAGCTTTCTTT
>few|TRBV2|-|TRBJ2-5
CAKQVQGTQYF
TGTGCCAAGCAGGTTCAGGGGACCCAGTACTTC
>-|TRBV15|TRBD2|TRBJ2-7
CATSSEWSGRAPF
TGTGCCACCAGCAGTGAATGGAGCGGGAGGGCTCCTTTC
>many|TRBV7-9|TRBD2|TRBJ2-5
CASAGGPETQYF
TGTGCCAGCGCGGGGGGCCCGGAGACCCAGTACTTC
>many|TRBV5-6|-|TRBJ2-5
CASSLGDSETQYF
TGTGCCAGCAGTTTGGGGGATTCGGAGACCCAGTACTTC
>-|TRBV25-1|TRBD1|TRBJ1-6
CASSPTGVRNSPLHF
TGTGCCAGCAGTCCAACAGGGGTTCGAAATTCACCCCTCCACTTT
>once|TRBV29-1|-|TRBJ1-2
CSVVIQGKGDGYTF
TGCAGCGTTGTTATACAGGGCAAGGGTGATGGCTACACCTTC
>-|TRBV10-3|-|TRBJ1-1
CATDPGSGRIMNTEAFF
TGTGCCACCGACCCGGGTTCGGGACGAATCATGAACACTGAAGCTTTCTTT
>-|TRBV24-1|-|TRBJ1-1
CATSDFFSKGNTEAFF
TGTGCCACCAGTGATTTTTTCTCCAAGGGTAACACTGAAGCTTTCTTT